This is a list of T cell receptor beta chains from one sample in a study of Graves' ophthalmopathy and Graves' hyperthyroidism. From the multiplex PCR reads, TCRdb called clonotypes with MiXCR, one entry per CDR3 protein. Of over a million distinct CDR3 sequences in the sample, about 35% were seen once. Sequenced material: peripheral blood or thyroid tissue (not recorded which). All receptors derive from an adult man with Graves' hyperthyroidism. CDR3s include the opening cysteine and the closing phenylalanine or tryptophan. The order of the fields is J gene, V gene, clone size, CDR3 length, D gene, CDR3 protein, CDR3 DNA. A D gene is named only where the DNA matches it firmly. Part of the rows lack a size; the others show once, few, many or a class for expanded clones.

j_gene: TRBJ2-5
v_gene: TRBV25-1
abundance: many
len: 14
d_gene: -
CDR3aa: CASSELGQGWTQYF
CDR3nt: TGTGCCAGCAGTGAATTAGGGCAGGGGTGGACCCAGTACTTC

j_gene: TRBJ2-7
v_gene: TRBV6-2/TRBV6-3
abundance: many
len: 12
d_gene: -
CDR3aa: CASSYREQGRYF
CDR3nt: TGTGCCAGCAGTTACAGAGAGCAGGGACGGTACTTC

j_gene: TRBJ1-2
v_gene: TRBV19
abundance: many
len: 12
d_gene: -
CDR3aa: CASADRIHGYTF
CDR3nt: TGTGCCAGTGCAGACAGGATCCATGGCTACACCTTC

j_gene: TRBJ1-4
v_gene: TRBV7-2
abundance: -
len: 17
d_gene: -
CDR3aa: CASSLAAPSATNEKLFF
CDR3nt: TGTGCCAGCAGCTTAGCGGCCCCAAGCGCAACTAATGAAAAACTGTTTTTT

j_gene: TRBJ2-2
v_gene: TRBV11-2
abundance: -
len: 15
d_gene: TRBD1
CDR3aa: CASSTNRGQSGELFF
CDR3nt: TGTGCCAGCAGCACGAACAGGGGGCAGTCCGGGGAGCTGTTTTTT

j_gene: TRBJ2-7
v_gene: TRBV20-1
abundance: -
len: 15
d_gene: TRBD1
CDR3aa: CSARRTGGASYEQYF
CDR3nt: TGCAGTGCTAGGAGGACAGGGGGCGCGTCGTACGAGCAGTACTTC

j_gene: TRBJ1-1
v_gene: TRBV10-1
abundance: many
len: 14
d_gene: -
CDR3aa: CASSGNRVGTEAFF
CDR3nt: TGCGCCAGCAGTGGCAACAGGGTAGGAACTGAAGCTTTCTTT

j_gene: TRBJ1-5
v_gene: TRBV20-1
abundance: -
len: 16
d_gene: TRBD1
CDR3aa: CSASWTGGESNQPQHF
CDR3nt: TGCAGTGCTAGTTGGACAGGGGGCGAAAGCAATCAGCCCCAGCATTTT

j_gene: TRBJ2-5
v_gene: TRBV15
abundance: many
len: 14
d_gene: -
CDR3aa: CATSRVGGLETQYF
CDR3nt: TGTGCCACCAGCAGAGTGGGGGGGCTGGAGACCCAGTACTTC

j_gene: TRBJ2-7
v_gene: TRBV7-2
abundance: few
len: 16
d_gene: TRBD1
CDR3aa: CASSSVGGNSPYEQYF
CDR3nt: TGTGCCAGCAGCTCTGTAGGGGGCAACTCCCCCTACGAGCAGTACTTC

j_gene: TRBJ1-5
v_gene: TRBV19
abundance: many
len: 14
d_gene: -
CDR3aa: CASSNVRSNQPQHF
CDR3nt: TGTGCCAGTAGTAATGTCAGGAGCAATCAGCCCCAGCATTTT

j_gene: TRBJ1-3
v_gene: TRBV29-1
abundance: many
len: 15
d_gene: TRBD1
CDR3aa: CSVAGTGSSGNTIYF
CDR3nt: TGCAGCGTTGCCGGGACAGGGAGCTCTGGAAACACCATATATTTT

j_gene: TRBJ2-2
v_gene: TRBV9
abundance: -
len: 17
d_gene: TRBD2
CDR3aa: CASSAGLAGGQTGELFF
CDR3nt: TGTGCCAGCAGCGCAGGACTAGCGGGGGGGCAGACCGGGGAGCTGTTTTTT

j_gene: TRBJ1-5
v_gene: TRBV6-2/TRBV6-3
abundance: once
len: 15
d_gene: TRBD1
CDR3aa: CASSPGGKINQPQHF
CDR3nt: TGTGCCAGCAGCCCAGGGGGCAAGATCAATCAGCCCCAGCATTTT

j_gene: TRBJ2-5
v_gene: TRBV2
abundance: -
len: 14
d_gene: -
CDR3aa: CASSERANQETRYF
CDR3nt: TGTGCCAGCAGCGAACGAGCGAACCAAGAGACCCGGTACTTC

j_gene: TRBJ2-7
v_gene: TRBV7-9
abundance: few
len: 16
d_gene: -
CDR3aa: CASSLEGTASSYEQYF
CDR3nt: TGTGCCAGCAGCTTAGAAGGAACAGCGAGCTCCTACGAGCAGTACTTC

j_gene: TRBJ1-2
v_gene: TRBV19
abundance: -
len: 17
d_gene: -
CDR3aa: CAWTSGRHKSFIYGYTF
CDR3nt: TGTGCCTGGACCTCGGGCCGTCATAAAAGTTTTATCTATGGCTACACCTTC

j_gene: TRBJ2-5
v_gene: TRBV6-6
abundance: few
len: 17
d_gene: TRBD2
CDR3aa: CASSDASGRTLEETQYF
CDR3nt: TGTGCCAGCAGTGACGCTAGCGGGAGGACGCTAGAGGAGACCCAGTACTTC

j_gene: TRBJ1-2
v_gene: TRBV29-1
abundance: many
len: 13
d_gene: -
CDR3aa: CSVWGYRADGYTF
CDR3nt: TGCAGCGTTTGGGGATACAGGGCCGATGGCTACACCTTC

j_gene: TRBJ2-7
v_gene: TRBV7-9
abundance: few
len: 18
d_gene: TRBD1
CDR3aa: CASSDPTGESWKGYEQYF
CDR3nt: TGTGCCAGCAGCGACCCGACAGGGGAGAGTTGGAAGGGCTACGAGCAGTACTTC

j_gene: TRBJ2-5
v_gene: TRBV24-1
abundance: many
len: 12
d_gene: -
CDR3aa: CATSDFQETQYF
CDR3nt: TGTGCCACCAGTGATTTCCAGGAGACCCAGTACTTC

j_gene: TRBJ1-3
v_gene: TRBV6-5
abundance: -
len: 15
d_gene: -
CDR3aa: CASSDDRLPGNTIYF
CDR3nt: TGTGCCAGCAGTGACGACAGGCTCCCTGGAAACACCATATATTTT

j_gene: TRBJ1-2
v_gene: TRBV9
abundance: -
len: 12
d_gene: -
CDR3aa: CASSEVASGNTF
CDR3nt: -

j_gene: TRBJ2-7
v_gene: TRBV4-3
abundance: few
len: 13
d_gene: -
CDR3aa: CASSPQVWNEQYF
CDR3nt: TGCGCCAGCAGCCCACAGGTGTGGAACGAGCAGTACTTC

j_gene: TRBJ1-2
v_gene: TRBV6-1
abundance: many
len: 16
d_gene: -
CDR3aa: CASSEFEVVVNYGYTF
CDR3nt: TGTGCCAGCAGTGAATTTGAGGTGGTGGTTAACTATGGCTACACCTTC

j_gene: TRBJ1-4
v_gene: TRBV7-9
abundance: -
len: 15
d_gene: -
CDR3aa: CASSFGDPSNEKLFF
CDR3nt: TGTGCCAGCAGCTTTGGGGACCCTAGTAATGAAAAACTGTTTTTT

j_gene: TRBJ2-7
v_gene: TRBV29-1
abundance: many
len: 16
d_gene: TRBD1
CDR3aa: CSVDGIPGQGFDEQYF
CDR3nt: TGCAGCGTTGATGGGATCCCGGGACAGGGGTTCGACGAGCAGTACTTC

j_gene: TRBJ1-4
v_gene: TRBV7-2
abundance: -
len: 13
d_gene: -
CDR3aa: CASSERIEEKLFF
CDR3nt: TGTGCCAGCAGTGAGCGGATAGAGGAAAAACTGTTTTTT

j_gene: TRBJ2-7
v_gene: TRBV10-3
abundance: many
len: 16
d_gene: -
CDR3aa: CAIGGAMTGRLAEQYF
CDR3nt: TGTGCCATCGGGGGGGCGATGACGGGCAGACTAGCCGAGCAGTACTTC

j_gene: TRBJ2-7
v_gene: TRBV28
abundance: -
len: 16
d_gene: TRBD2
CDR3aa: CASSLSSSGRGSEQYF
CDR3nt: TGTGCCAGCAGTTTATCCTCTAGCGGGAGAGGGTCCGAGCAGTACTTC

j_gene: TRBJ1-1
v_gene: TRBV25-1
abundance: -
len: 13
d_gene: -
CDR3aa: CASSEGWGTEAFF
CDR3nt: TGTGCCAGCAGTGAAGGGTGGGGAACTGAAGCTTTCTTT

j_gene: TRBJ2-5
v_gene: TRBV2
abundance: -
len: 16
d_gene: TRBD1
CDR3aa: CASSQGGLASQETQYF
CDR3nt: TGTGCCAGCAGCCAAGGGGGCCTAGCTTCCCAAGAGACCCAGTACTTC

j_gene: TRBJ2-7
v_gene: TRBV28
abundance: -
len: 15
d_gene: -
CDR3aa: CASSSSGPRSYEQYF
CDR3nt: TGTGCCAGCAGTTCGTCGGGACCGCGCTCCTACGAGCAGTACTTC

j_gene: TRBJ2-5
v_gene: TRBV20-1
abundance: once
len: 16
d_gene: TRBD1
CDR3aa: CSASLRDRGGQETQYF
CDR3nt: TGCAGTGCTAGCCTCCGGGACAGGGGAGGCCAAGAGACCCAGTACTTC

j_gene: TRBJ2-7
v_gene: TRBV10-3
abundance: few
len: 14
d_gene: TRBD1
CDR3aa: CASSHGGQDNEQYF
CDR3nt: TGTGCCAGCAGCCATGGGGGACAGGACAACGAGCAGTACTTC

j_gene: TRBJ2-5
v_gene: TRBV7-9
abundance: -
len: 15
d_gene: -
CDR3aa: CASSYAGPKGKTQYF
CDR3nt: TGTGCCAGCAGCTATGCGGGACCCAAGGGGAAGACCCAGTACTTC

j_gene: TRBJ2-5
v_gene: TRBV2
abundance: once
len: 11
d_gene: -
CDR3aa: CTSRGGETQYF
CDR3nt: TGTACCAGCAGGGGAGGGGAGACCCAGTACTTC

j_gene: TRBJ2-7
v_gene: TRBV6-1
abundance: -
len: 16
d_gene: TRBD2
CDR3aa: CASSYPLAGGGYEQYF
CDR3nt: TGTGCCAGCAGTTACCCGCTAGCGGGAGGGGGCTACGAGCAGTACTTC

j_gene: TRBJ2-5
v_gene: TRBV25-1
abundance: -
len: 14
d_gene: -
CDR3aa: CASSEWVKQETQYF
CDR3nt: TGCGCCAGCAGTGAATGGGTAAAACAAGAGACCCAGTACTTC

j_gene: TRBJ1-5
v_gene: TRBV10-2
abundance: -
len: 16
d_gene: TRBD1
CDR3aa: CASSEPDRAPSWTQHF
CDR3nt: TGCGCCAGCAGTGAGCCGGACAGGGCGCCTTCCTGGACCCAGCATTTT

j_gene: TRBJ1-4
v_gene: TRBV7-8
abundance: -
len: 15
d_gene: -
CDR3aa: CASSLLGGWDEKLFF
CDR3nt: TGTGCCAGCAGCTTGTTGGGCGGCTGGGATGAAAAACTGTTTTTT

j_gene: TRBJ2-7
v_gene: TRBV14
abundance: many
len: 15
d_gene: TRBD1
CDR3aa: CASSQGQGLSYEQYF
CDR3nt: TGTGCCAGCAGCCAAGGACAGGGATTATCCTACGAGCAGTACTTC

j_gene: TRBJ1-1
v_gene: TRBV29-1
abundance: many
len: 13
d_gene: -
CDR3aa: CSALLGVYTEAFF
CDR3nt: TGCAGCGCACTTTTGGGGGTCTATACTGAAGCTTTCTTT

j_gene: TRBJ1-3
v_gene: TRBV20-1
abundance: many
len: 15
d_gene: -
CDR3aa: CSVKTGPSSGNTIYF
CDR3nt: TGCAGTGTCAAAACAGGGCCATCCTCTGGAAACACCATATATTTT

j_gene: TRBJ1-2
v_gene: TRBV20-1
abundance: -
len: 16
d_gene: -
CDR3aa: CSARPGSGTINYGYTF
CDR3nt: TGCAGTGCTAGACCGGGATCGGGGACTATTAACTATGGCTACACCTTC

j_gene: TRBJ1-2
v_gene: TRBV20-1
abundance: few
len: 14
d_gene: -
CDR3aa: CSARLTGPIRGYTF
CDR3nt: TGCAGTGCTAGGTTGACGGGACCTATACGGGGCTACACCTTC

j_gene: TRBJ2-7
v_gene: TRBV29-1
abundance: -
len: 12
d_gene: TRBD1
CDR3aa: CSVVQGVHEQYF
CDR3nt: TGCAGCGTTGTCCAGGGGGTCCACGAGCAGTACTTC

j_gene: TRBJ1-2
v_gene: TRBV2
abundance: many
len: 13
d_gene: -
CDR3aa: CASSDGGADGYTF
CDR3nt: TGTGCCAGCAGTGATGGGGGTGCAGATGGCTACACCTTC

j_gene: TRBJ1-5
v_gene: TRBV29-1
abundance: once
len: 12
d_gene: -
CDR3aa: CSSGGRNQPQHF
CDR3nt: TGCAGCTCCGGGGGCCGCAATCAGCCCCAGCATTTT

j_gene: TRBJ2-6
v_gene: TRBV15
abundance: once
len: 15
d_gene: -
CDR3aa: CATSKRAPGANVLTF
CDR3nt: TGTGCCACCAGCAAAAGGGCGCCTGGGGCCAACGTCCTGACTTTC

j_gene: TRBJ2-6
v_gene: TRBV20-1
abundance: -
len: 19
d_gene: -
CDR3aa: CSASPSLGGIPSGANVLTF
CDR3nt: TGCAGTGCGAGTCCATCCCTTGGAGGGATTCCCTCTGGGGCCAACGTCCTGACTTTC

j_gene: TRBJ1-2
v_gene: TRBV4-2
abundance: few
len: 16
d_gene: TRBD1
CDR3aa: CASSQDQGRTGDGYTF
CDR3nt: TGTGCCAGCAGCCAAGATCAGGGGAGGACAGGGGATGGCTACACCTTC